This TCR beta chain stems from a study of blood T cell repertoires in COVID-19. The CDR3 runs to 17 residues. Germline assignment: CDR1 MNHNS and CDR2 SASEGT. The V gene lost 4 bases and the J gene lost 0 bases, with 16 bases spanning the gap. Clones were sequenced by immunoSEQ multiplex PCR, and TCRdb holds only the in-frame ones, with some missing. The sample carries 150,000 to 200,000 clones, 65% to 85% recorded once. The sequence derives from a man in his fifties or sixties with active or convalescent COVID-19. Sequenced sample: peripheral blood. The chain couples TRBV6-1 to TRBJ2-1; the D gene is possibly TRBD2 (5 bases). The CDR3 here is CASSASNPGSSYNEQFF. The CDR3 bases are TGTGCCAGCAGTGCTTCAAATCCGGGGAGCTCCTACAATGAGCAGTTCTTC.